Sequencing of this T cell receptor (beta chain) was carried out in a study of blood T cell repertoires in COVID-19. Across the study: COVID-19 samples from acute and convalescent phases originated in the United States, Italy and Spain. From T cells, B-cell-depleted T cells, or PBMCs came the material, which was cDNA or gDNA.

Per the study methods: It was from reference gene primer amplification that nucleated cell counts were estimated. Data came from immunoSEQ multiplex PCR; TCRdb stores just in-frame clones and leaves some out. The V and J calls and clone size were taken over from that table, and D and trimming were inferred from the DNA. The sample records around 94,000 clones, around nine tenths being singletons. This CDR3 is 12 amino acids long. V dropped 4 bases and J dropped 3 bases, with 7 bases sitting between them. CDR1 and CDR2 (germline): SEHNR, FQNEAQ (reference sequence). Sequenced material: peripheral blood. The chain couples TRBV7-9 to TRBJ2-7; the D is unclear. This sequence originates from a man between 45 and 60 years old with active COVID-19. CDR3 residues: CASSSRFYEQYF. CDR3 nucleotides: TGTGCCAGCAGCTCGCGTTTCTACGAGCAGTACTTC.